Each of the 2 T cell receptor beta chains below was sequenced from the same sample in a study of blood T cell repertoires in COVID-19. Sequencing used immunoSEQ multiplex PCR; TCRdb keeps in-frame clones, though not all of them. This repertoire shows fewer than 150,000 clones, approximately 77% found once; its top ten account for 20% to 25%. Specimen: peripheral blood. The receptors were sampled from a man at least 80 years old with acute or convalescent COVID-19.

The chain's CDR3 is CASSPDPRGETQYF. The CDR3 DNA reads TGTGCCAGCAGCCCGGACCCGAGGGGGGAGACCCAGTACTTC. This chain connects TRBV5-4 to TRBJ2-5; D possibly corresponds to TRBD1 (6 bases). From germline, CDR1 is SGHNT and CDR2 YYREEE (reference sequence). The V gene lost 4 bases and the J gene lost 5 bases, with 15 bases spanning the gap. CDR3 length: 14 amino acids.

This chain connects TRBV5-1 to TRBJ2-2; the match to TRBD1 covers 7 bases. This CDR3 is 16 amino acids long. In germline, CDR1 is SGHRS, CDR2 YFSETQ. The V segment lost 1 base and the J segment 4 bases; nucleotides outside the gene matches: 7. The CDR3 bases are TGCGCCAGCAGCTTGCAAGGGGGCCGCGGCACCGGGGAGCTGTTTTTT. This gives the protein CASSLQGGRGTGELFF.